The TCR beta chain under discussion was sequenced for a study of T cells expressing NK-cell markers (TCRdb year 2020). With regard to the full study: Under 10 donors provided sorted CD3+CD56+NKG2C+, CD3+CD56+NKG2C- and CD3+CD56-NKG2C+ T-cell subsets, whose TCR beta-chain repertoires were profiled. Seven of the eight sequenced donors were HCMV-seropositive and one was HCMV-seronegative. Sequencing of the libraries produced 2 x 150 bp reads on Illumina HiSeq 2000/2500, MiSeq or NextSeq. The study sequenced eight donors, all healthy volunteers chosen at random: three men and five women. On the study overall, not on this receptor specifically: Those dominant clonotypes were again the most abundant among CD3+CD56-NKG2C+ cells in a few donors, at roughly 25-60.1%. In a handful of donors, the dominant CD3+CD56+NKG2C+ clonotypes were found to rank among the top 10 CD8+ clonotypes and to make up roughly 1.0-7.5% of CD8+ T cells. Whether the expanded NKG2C-expressing T cell clones were specific for HCMV antigens remained unclear.

From cysteine to phenylalanine, the CDR3 is 12 amino acids long. Only the protein is available. Based on the germline V gene (reference sequence), the CDR1 and CDR2 sequences are LGHDT and YNNKEL. Reads for this sample came from an Illumina HiSeq 2000. The TCR beta cDNA libraries were made using 5'RACE template switching, a step that added both a universal primer site and unique molecular identifiers. Synthesis of cDNA was primed from the TCR beta constant segment and was followed by two consecutive PCR amplification steps. In the paper's pipeline: MIGEC handled demultiplexing of the reads and grouping by UMI, while MiTCR was used to assemble and quantify clonotypes. To remove erroneous sequences, TCR cDNA sequences were retained only when supported by two or more reads. The tcR package was used for downstream repertoire analysis, and clonotypes were matched between fractions using CDR3 nucleotide sequence together with V segment. VDJmatch was used to annotate antigen specificity against VDJdb, with one amino acid substitution in CDR3 allowed. Reads reprocessed by TCRdb are summarized as one entry per CDR3 protein sequence, and DNA is absent. TCRdb, not the authors, supplied the V and J calls. This sample's table has entries for roughly 390,000 distinct CDR3 sequences. The ten top clones hold approximately 11% of the sample.

Comments on this clonotype: There is no known antigen for this receptor.

To determine HCMV serostatus, a commercial ELISA kit was used to detect HCMV-specific IgG in serum. Ficoll density gradient centrifugation was used to isolate peripheral blood mononuclear cells from blood. Sequencing was done on a sample of blood T cells: a sorted CD56 or NKG2C T cell subset, CD4+ or CD8+ T cells, or bulk PBMC T cells (not recorded which). Recombination linked TRBV3-1 to TRBJ2-1; absent DNA, TCRdb's TRBD2 call cannot be checked. The clonotype was recovered from a woman between 45 and 65 years old in good health. Donor details come from another sample of the same person, matched by shared clones. The CDR3 reads CASSPNAGRQFF.